This entry features one TCR beta chain sequence. The antigen it binds to is not known. There are no base qualities to consult, and no much larger clone falls within one base. A single peripheral blood draw of about 116 mL on average was collected from each donor into heparinised tubes. Naive, central memory, regulatory and stem cell-like memory CD4+ T cells were sorted on a BD FACSAria II using a panel including CD45RO, CCR7, CD25, CD127, CD95 and CD27. All sorted populations exceeded 95% purity. PBMCs were separated immediately by Lymphoprep density gradient centrifugation and were stained directly, without being cultured. To minimize batch effects, samples were stained and sorted in pairs, one healthy donor with one patient per experiment. The entire isolated RNA was reverse transcribed using the High Capacity cDNA Reverse Transcription Kit, and thus expressed TCRB transcripts were sequenced. Naive, central memory and regulatory T cell samples underwent deep immunoSEQ sequencing, averaging around 4 million total reads per sample. Sorted cells were lysed in RLT buffer and RNA was extracted with DNase-treated RNeasy Micro or Mini kits, depending on cell number. Each cell subset was processed on its own to prevent cross-contamination, while patient and healthy donor samples were processed together. The immunoSEQ multiplex PCR was used to amplify TCRB sequences from cDNA, yielding 87-bp fragments that span the CDR3 region. The amplicons were sequenced using the Illumina HiSeq platform. From the authors' description of their analysis: PCR bias was computationally corrected using synthetic template baselines, reads within Hamming distance 2 were collapsed, and singletons that could not be merged were discarded. By aligning reads against IMGT, V, D and J genes, CDR3 length, and insertions or deletions at six rearrangement sites were assigned. Clonotype counts were normalized to sorted cell number within each subset before computing true diversity and Gini coefficients with the tcR R package. The overlap coefficient, calculated on TCRB nucleotide sequences, was used to quantify repertoire sharing. As a proxy for the pre-selection repertoire, out-of-frame TCRB sequences from naive cells were analyzed. Held by TCRdb, this immuneACCESS table contains in-frame sequences only and omits some clones. Under half of the omission traces to an unresolved V gene where checked; the cause of the rest is unknown. V and J calls and clone size come straight from that table; D and trimming were deduced from the DNA. This sample lists about 340,000 clones; about 13% were detected once. Over 0.014% of the sample comes from the top ten.

This entry comes from a study of beta chain features in type 1 diabetes listed by TCRdb under 2018. Background on the whole study: Mean age, gender distribution, total cell number and subset yield were not different between patients and healthy donors. A total of roughly 99 million sorted cells were examined across all samples, and the number of cells per subset was strongly correlated with RNA yield. The study compared the TCRB repertoires of sorted circulating CD4+ T cell subsets in recently diagnosed type 1 diabetes patients with those in matched healthy donors. Whereas all 30 or so donors provided naive and central memory subsets, regulatory and stem cell-like memory subsets were isolated from just 8 patients and roughly eight healthy donors.

The CDR3 holds 14 amino acids from the cysteine to the phenylalanine. Only the CDR3 part of the read is kept: 42 bases, read in frame from the first base. For this chain, trimming is 4 bases at the V end and 5 bases at the J end, and the number of junction bases without a gene match is 6. In the germline V gene, CDR1 corresponds to SQVTM and CDR2 to ANQGSEA. What the work shows at the level of the full study, not this receptor alone: Because cDNA rather than genomic DNA was sequenced, highly expressing activated cells could have been over-represented, although no difference in activation and CD3 levels was found between groups. A moderate but significant shortening of TCRB CDR3 length was observed in type 1 diabetes patients in all four CD4+ subsets. Naive, central memory and regulatory TCRB repertoires appeared more similar among patients than among healthy donors. Fewer insertions and more nucleotide deletions at VDJ recombination sites were observed in patients with type 1 diabetes, implying thymic rearrangement abnormalities. Only small numbers of individuals were included in the HLA sub-analyses, which left unresolved whether HLA type had any influence on TCRB rearrangement. PCR may preferentially amplify shorter templates, but because patient and control samples were amplified and corrected together, any resulting skew would affect both groups equally.

The chain uses TRBV29-1 and TRBJ2-5; 11 central nucleotides agree with TRBD2. The sequence was collected from a young woman with type 1 diabetes. Sequencing was carried out using naive CD4+ T cells from blood. What the cell subset or site label conveys for this sample: true naive CD4+ T cells. The DNA sequence follows: TGCAGCGTTGGTGTAGCGGGAGGGTTGGAGACCCAGTACTTC. This is translated as CSVGVAGGLETQYF.